This T cell receptor beta chain was obtained from a study of CD8 T cells in ankylosing spondylitis. With 0 bases clipped from V and 6 bases from J, the junction kept 9 bases outside the gene matches. Per the germline V gene, CDR1 is MNHEY and CDR2 is SMNVEV (reference sequence). The CDR3 has 17 residues. Library preparation for TCR beta used quantitative 5'-RACE with molecular barcodes. MiXCR, run by TCRdb on the 5' RACE reads, gives a single entry per CDR3 protein. The sample has a few hundred thousand distinct CDR3 sequences, roughly 13% seen once; the top ten hold nearly 7%. Study-level findings and limits: A TCR beta motif of several highly homologous variants appeared characteristic of ankylosing spondylitis blood. Relatively scarce in peripheral blood, disease-linked clones were CD8+. There was reportedly significant enrichment of clones that were disease-linked in matched ankylosing spondylitis synovial fluid.

A note on this clonotype: What it binds is unknown.

This TCR was recovered from a male donor with ankylosing spondylitis. The specimen sequenced was blood, either unsorted or a sorted T cell fraction (not recorded which). The chain is built from TRBV27 and TRBJ2-3, with 10 bases matching TRBD2. CDR3 in amino acids: CASSLSSLAGVGDTQYF. The CDR3 DNA sequence: TGTGCCAGCAGTTTATCTTCCCTAGCGGGAGTGGGGGATACGCAGTATTTT.